A selection of T cell receptor beta chains follows, all from one sample in a study of blood T cell repertoires in COVID-19. The method was immunoSEQ multiplex PCR; TCRdb's version includes in-frame clones alone and lacks a portion of them. This table holds roughly 200,000 clones, roughly 87% found once. The sample consisted of PBMCs or T cells enriched from blood (not recorded which). Receptors originate from a middle-aged woman with acute COVID-19. The CDR3 runs from the conserved cysteine through the conserved F or W. D genes are given only for firm matches. A clone size is listed for some rows: how often the clone was seen (once, few, many), or a class if it is expanded.

V gene	D gene	clone size	J gene	CDR3 DNA	CDR3 protein
TRBV20-1	.	once	TRBJ2-1	TGCAGTGCTAGTTCCCGGGACTACAATGAGCAGTTCTTC	CSASSRDYNEQFF
TRBV5-1	TRBD2	.	TRBJ2-7	TGCGCCAGCAGCACCTCGACTAGCGGGATTTACGAGCAGTACTTC	CASSTSTSGIYEQYF
TRBV6-4	.	once	TRBJ1-5	TGTGCCAGCAGTGACGGTCGGGGGATCGATCAGCCCCAGCATTTT	CASSDGRGIDQPQHF
TRBV19	.	.	TRBJ1-5	TGTGCCAGTAGTCTAATGAATAGCAATCAGCCCCAGCATTTT	CASSLMNSNQPQHF
TRBV29-1	TRBD1	.	TRBJ1-5	TGCAGCGGACGTGACAGGGAAGATCAGCCCCAGCATTTT	CSGRDREDQPQHF
TRBV28	TRBD1	.	TRBJ1-2	TGTGCCAGCAGTCTAGATGAGGGGGCAAGAGGCTACACCTTC	CASSLDEGARGYTF
TRBV3-1/TRBV3-2	TRBD1	.	TRBJ1-1	TGTGCCAGCAGCCCACAGGGGTTCGAGGCTTTCTTT	CASSPQGFEAFF
TRBV6-4	.	.	TRBJ2-6	TGTGCCAGCGCAATCGACAGCTCTGGGGCCAACGTCCTGACTTTC	CASAIDSSGANVLTF
TRBV19	TRBD2	.	TRBJ2-3	TGTGCCAGTAAAGGGCGGGAGGGGATAGATACGCAGTATTTT	CASKGREGIDTQYF
TRBV9	.	.	TRBJ1-2	TGTGCCAGCAGCGTAGCTGATGAAGCGGGCTATGGCTACACCTTC	CASSVADEAGYGYTF
TRBV28	TRBD2	.	TRBJ2-1	TGTGCCAGCAGAATGGCACTAGGCGGGGGTGAGCAGTTCTTC	CASRMALGGGEQFF
TRBV19	TRBD2	.	TRBJ2-3	TGTGCCAGTAGTCTCACGACTAGCGAGTTTAATACGCAGTATTTT	CASSLTTSEFNTQYF
TRBV7-6	.	.	TRBJ1-2	TGTGCCAGCAGCTATTCTTCCTATGGCTACACCTTC	CASSYSSYGYTF
TRBV5-8	.	.	TRBJ1-3	TGTGCCAGCAGCTTTATCGTTGGGGCGGGACCCGTCGGGACCATATATTTT	CASSFIVGAGPVGTIYF
TRBV7-2	TRBD2	.	TRBJ2-5	TGTGCCAGCAGCTGGGTGACTAGCGGGGGAGAGACCCAGTACTTC	CASSWVTSGGETQYF
TRBV11-2	.	.	TRBJ2-7	.	CASSFGSGGTYEQYF
TRBV27	.	.	TRBJ1-6	TGTGCCAGCAGTCAATCCTGGACGGGAAATTCACCCCTCCACTTT	CASSQSWTGNSPLHF
TRBV7-2	TRBD1	.	TRBJ2-1	TGTGCCAGCAGCTTATTCAGACAGGGTAACAATGAGCAGTTCTTC	CASSLFRQGNNEQFF
TRBV7-6	.	.	TRBJ2-7	TGTGCCAGCAGCCTTACTACAGGGAACGAGCAGTACTTC	CASSLTTGNEQYF
TRBV9	TRBD1	.	TRBJ1-3	TGTGCCAGCAGCGCTTCCGGACAGGGGTTATCTGGAAACACCATATATTTT	CASSASGQGLSGNTIYF
TRBV28	.	once	TRBJ2-2	TGTGCCAGCAATGTGGGGGACTACACCGGGGAGCTGTTTTTT	CASNVGDYTGELFF
TRBV7-2	.	.	TRBJ1-5	TGTGCCAGCAGTTACAGTGAGAATCAGCCCCAGCATTTT	CASSYSENQPQHF
TRBV9	.	once	TRBJ2-7	TGTGCCAGCAGCCCACGAGCCTACGAGCAGTACTTC	CASSPRAYEQYF
TRBV11-2	TRBD2	.	TRBJ2-3	TGTGCCAGCAGCTTAGTACTAGCGGGGCCTCCGGATACGCAGTATTTT	CASSLVLAGPPDTQYF
TRBV5-6	TRBD2	.	TRBJ2-3	TGTGCCAGCAGCTTGGTACGCGGGAGGGCCCCAGCGCAGTATTTT	CASSLVRGRAPAQYF
TRBV28	TRBD2	.	TRBJ2-5	TGTGCCAGCAGTCCGGGACTAGCAGAAGAGACCCAGTACTTC	CASSPGLAEETQYF
TRBV7-2	.	once	TRBJ1-2	TGTGCCAGCAGCCCCACCTTCGGGGGTAACTATGGCTACACCTTC	CASSPTFGGNYGYTF
TRBV14	.	once	TRBJ2-1	TGTGCCAGCAGCCAAGAGGGGAACAGGGTCAATGAGCAGTTCTTC	CASSQEGNRVNEQFF
TRBV4-1	.	.	TRBJ1-2	TGCGCCAGCAGCCAAGCCCATAGGAGGGATGGCTACACCTTC	CASSQAHRRDGYTF
TRBV4-1	.	.	TRBJ1-4	TGCGCCAGCAGCCAAGATCATGGCAGGGTGGGTGAAAAACTGTTTTTT	CASSQDHGRVGEKLFF